A selection of T cell receptor beta chains follows, all from one sample in a study of blood T cell repertoires in COVID-19. Only in-frame clones appear in the TCRdb table, and some are missing; sequencing was by immunoSEQ multiplex PCR. The sample consists of more than 350,000 clones, 70% to 90% of them appearing once. Sequenced input: PBMCs or T cells enriched from blood (not recorded which). Every receptor here comes from a woman aged 18-29 years who had been exposed to COVID-19. Each CDR3 is given with its conserved first and last residue. A D gene is named only where the DNA matches it firmly. Clone size, where shown, is once, few, many, or a class for clones that have expanded.

d_call: -
v_call: TRBV5-6
clone_size: -
j_call: TRBJ2-4
cdr3_aa: CASSLGLSERENIQYF
cdr3_nt: TGTGCCAGCAGCTTGGGTCTGTCGGAGAGGGAAAACATTCAGTACTTC

d_call: -
v_call: TRBV28
clone_size: few
j_call: TRBJ1-5
cdr3_aa: CASSMQGIRSSQHF
cdr3_nt: TGTGCCAGCAGTATGCAGGGGATTCGGTCGTCCCAGCATTTT

d_call: TRBD1
v_call: TRBV6-1
clone_size: -
j_call: TRBJ2-2
cdr3_aa: CASSEGQARGRTGELFF
cdr3_nt: TGTGCCAGCAGTGAAGGTCAGGCGAGGGGGCGAACCGGGGAGCTGTTTTTT

d_call: -
v_call: TRBV20-1
clone_size: -
j_call: TRBJ1-2
cdr3_aa: CSAPGVYGYTF
cdr3_nt: TGCAGTGCTCCCGGGGTTTATGGCTACACCTTC

d_call: -
v_call: TRBV7-2
clone_size: -
j_call: TRBJ1-5
cdr3_aa: CASSLGGLVGSNQPQHF
cdr3_nt: TGTGCCAGCAGCTTAGGAGGGTTGGTAGGTAGCAATCAGCCCCAGCATTTT

d_call: -
v_call: TRBV28
clone_size: -
j_call: TRBJ1-1
cdr3_aa: CASSLQGLRGEAFF
cdr3_nt: TGTGCCAGCAGTTTGCAGGGGCTGAGGGGTGAAGCTTTCTTT

d_call: -
v_call: TRBV5-4
clone_size: few
j_call: TRBJ2-7
cdr3_aa: CASSGGTYEQYF
cdr3_nt: TGTGCCAGCAGCGGCGGAACCTACGAGCAGTACTTC

d_call: TRBD2
v_call: TRBV6-1
clone_size: -
j_call: TRBJ2-7
cdr3_aa: CASSESGGPPLTYEQYF
cdr3_nt: TGTGCCAGCAGTGAATCGGGGGGGCCACCGTTGACCTACGAGCAGTACTTC

d_call: -
v_call: TRBV19
clone_size: -
j_call: TRBJ1-3
cdr3_aa: CASGPGSIYF
cdr3_nt: TGTGCCAGTGGCCCGGGTAGCATATATTTT

d_call: TRBD1
v_call: TRBV4-1
clone_size: -
j_call: TRBJ2-5
cdr3_aa: CASSQRDRAETQYF
cdr3_nt: TGCGCCAGCAGCCAAAGGGACAGGGCAGAGACCCAGTACTTC

d_call: TRBD1
v_call: TRBV14
clone_size: -
j_call: TRBJ2-2
cdr3_aa: CASSLRGTGELFF
cdr3_nt: TGTGCCAGCAGCCTCAGGGGGACCGGGGAGCTGTTTTTT

d_call: TRBD1
v_call: TRBV2
clone_size: -
j_call: TRBJ1-1
cdr3_aa: CASSGTGVGTEAFF
cdr3_nt: TGTGCCAGCAGTGGGACAGGGGTAGGTACTGAAGCTTTCTTT

d_call: TRBD1
v_call: TRBV6-1
clone_size: -
j_call: TRBJ1-5
cdr3_aa: CASSEVGQGARNQPQHF
cdr3_nt: TGTGCCAGCAGTGAAGTTGGACAGGGGGCAAGGAATCAGCCCCAGCATTTT

d_call: -
v_call: TRBV28
clone_size: -
j_call: TRBJ2-7
cdr3_aa: CASSLNSYEQYF
cdr3_nt: TGTGCCAGCAGTTTGAACAGCTACGAGCAGTACTTC

d_call: -
v_call: TRBV6-2/TRBV6-3
clone_size: -
j_call: TRBJ2-1
cdr3_aa: CASSYTGTQFF
cdr3_nt: TGTGCCAGCAGTTACACCGGGACTCAGTTCTTC

d_call: -
v_call: TRBV3-1/TRBV3-2
clone_size: -
j_call: TRBJ1-1
cdr3_aa: CASSQEWGGGTEAFF
cdr3_nt: TGTGCCAGCAGCCAAGAGTGGGGAGGTGGCACTGAAGCTTTCTTT

d_call: TRBD1
v_call: TRBV12-3/TRBV12-4
clone_size: -
j_call: TRBJ2-7
cdr3_aa: CASSLQGAYEQYF
cdr3_nt: TGTGCCAGCAGTCTACAGGGGGCGTACGAGCAGTACTTC

d_call: -
v_call: TRBV6-6
clone_size: -
j_call: TRBJ1-5
cdr3_aa: CASSPRSRPQHF
cdr3_nt: TGTGCCAGCAGCCCGAGGTCAAGGCCCCAGCATTTT

d_call: -
v_call: TRBV6-7
clone_size: once
j_call: TRBJ1-5
cdr3_aa: CASRFFSNQPQHF
cdr3_nt: TGTGCCAGCAGGTTCTTTAGCAATCAGCCCCAGCATTTT

d_call: -
v_call: TRBV7-9
clone_size: few
j_call: TRBJ1-3
cdr3_aa: CASSLGGEGTGNTIYF
cdr3_nt: TGTGCCAGCAGCTTAGGGGGCGAAGGGACTGGAAACACCATATATTTT

d_call: -
v_call: TRBV6-5
clone_size: -
j_call: TRBJ1-5
cdr3_aa: CASSSQGIGNQPQHF
cdr3_nt: TGTGCCAGCAGTAGTCAGGGGATCGGCAATCAGCCCCAGCATTTT

d_call: TRBD1
v_call: TRBV5-6
clone_size: -
j_call: TRBJ1-1
cdr3_aa: CASSFGTGTSTEAFF
cdr3_nt: TGTGCCAGCAGCTTCGGGACAGGGACGAGCACTGAAGCTTTCTTT

d_call: -
v_call: TRBV4-3
clone_size: -
j_call: TRBJ1-3
cdr3_aa: CASSQDRGSGNTIYF
cdr3_nt: TGCGCCAGCAGCCAAGACAGGGGATCTGGAAACACCATATATTTT

d_call: -
v_call: TRBV27
clone_size: -
j_call: TRBJ2-5
cdr3_aa: CASSNSETQYF
cdr3_nt: TGTGCCAGCAGTAACTCGGAGACCCAGTACTTC

d_call: TRBD1
v_call: TRBV19
clone_size: -
j_call: TRBJ1-6
cdr3_aa: CASSSTGGNSPLHF
cdr3_nt: TGTGCCAGTAGTTCTACAGGGGGCAATTCACCCCTCCACTTT

d_call: -
v_call: TRBV25-1
clone_size: once
j_call: TRBJ2-7
cdr3_aa: CASSNGDHYEQYF
cdr3_nt: TGTGCCAGCAGTAACGGAGACCACTACGAGCAGTACTTC

d_call: -
v_call: TRBV1
clone_size: -
j_call: TRBJ1-3
cdr3_aa: CTSSQDSQGAGGNTIYF
cdr3_nt: TGCACCAGCAGCCAAGATTCGCAGGGGGCTGGTGGAAACACCATATATTTT

d_call: -
v_call: TRBV11-2
clone_size: -
j_call: TRBJ1-6
cdr3_aa: CASSPGMGRHSYNSPLHF
cdr3_nt: TGTGCCAGCAGCCCCGGAATGGGCCGTCACTCCTATAATTCACCCCTCCACTTT

d_call: -
v_call: TRBV24-1
clone_size: -
j_call: TRBJ2-7
cdr3_aa: CATSVREGREQYF
cdr3_nt: TGTGCCACCAGTGTCCGCGAGGGTCGCGAGCAGTACTTC

d_call: TRBD2
v_call: TRBV2
clone_size: -
j_call: TRBJ2-7
cdr3_aa: CASSPTSPAGEQYF
cdr3_nt: TGTGCCAGCAGCCCGACTAGCCCCGCGGGCGAGCAGTACTTC

d_call: -
v_call: TRBV5-4
clone_size: few
j_call: TRBJ1-6
cdr3_aa: CASSLWSGENSPLHF
cdr3_nt: TGTGCCAGCAGCTTGTGGTCAGGTGAAAATTCACCCCTCCACTTT

d_call: -
v_call: TRBV7-9
clone_size: once
j_call: TRBJ1-1
cdr3_aa: CASSLGTENTEAFF
cdr3_nt: TGTGCCAGCAGCTTAGGGACAGAGAACACTGAAGCTTTCTTT

d_call: -
v_call: TRBV4-2
clone_size: -
j_call: TRBJ2-5
cdr3_aa: CASSQPKQGLYQETQYF
cdr3_nt: TGTGCCAGCAGCCAACCTAAACAGGGCTTGTACCAAGAGACCCAGTACTTC

d_call: -
v_call: TRBV28
clone_size: -
j_call: TRBJ2-7
cdr3_aa: CASSLTENYEQYF
cdr3_nt: TGTGCCAGCAGTTTAACTGAAAATTACGAGCAGTACTTC

d_call: -
v_call: TRBV13
clone_size: -
j_call: TRBJ2-1
cdr3_aa: CASSLSTGNYNEQFF
cdr3_nt: TGTGCCAGCAGCCTAAGCACGGGGAACTACAATGAGCAGTTCTTC

d_call: -
v_call: TRBV5-4
clone_size: -
j_call: TRBJ1-2
cdr3_aa: CASSPDRPYGYTF
cdr3_nt: TGTGCCAGCAGCCCCGACAGGCCCTATGGCTACACCTTC

d_call: -
v_call: TRBV6-5
clone_size: -
j_call: TRBJ1-2
cdr3_aa: CASSSPRFLNYGYTF
cdr3_nt: TGTGCCAGCAGCTCCCCGAGGTTTCTGAACTATGGCTACACCTTC

d_call: -
v_call: TRBV9
clone_size: -
j_call: TRBJ2-7
cdr3_aa: CASSVDAGRSYEQYF
cdr3_nt: TGTGCCAGCAGCGTAGACGCGGGAAGGTCCTACGAGCAGTACTTC

d_call: TRBD2
v_call: TRBV4-1
clone_size: -
j_call: TRBJ2-3
cdr3_aa: CASSQEGLAGPITDTQYF
cdr3_nt: TGCGCCAGCAGCCAAGAGGGACTAGCGGGGCCCATCACAGATACGCAGTATTTT

d_call: -
v_call: TRBV3-1/TRBV3-2
clone_size: -
j_call: TRBJ2-3
cdr3_aa: CASSTASGGSTDTQYF
cdr3_nt: TGTGCCAGCAGCACAGCCTCCGGCGGGAGCACAGATACGCAGTATTTT